Below are 10 T cell receptor beta chains sequenced from a single sample in a study of spatial heterogeneity in lung cancer. Via MiXCR, TCRdb re-called the 5' RACE reads, giving one row per CDR3 protein. The sample records about 120,000 distinct CDR3 sequences, 10% to 15% being singletons. Indicated time point: blood at routine non-recurrence follow-up after resection. Unsorted tumor, nontumor lung tissue or cryopreserved PBMC supplied the whole RNA. The starting material was PBMCs, obtained at follow-up. These receptors originate from a male donor with early-stage non-small cell lung cancer.

Only a few counts were recorded for this clonotype. This chain uses TRBV9 with TRBJ2-3, with 12 nucleotides matching TRBD2. Trimming took 4 bases from V and 0 from J; bases not matched to a gene: 6. The CDR3 is 17 residues long. Germline CDR1 SGDLS, CDR2 YYNGEE. The chain's CDR3 is CASSLFGLAGSTDTQYF. CDR3 nucleotides: TGTGCCAGCAGCCTCTTTGGACTAGCGGGAAGCACAGATACGCAGTATTTT.

This clonotype was counted only a few times. The V call is TRBV4-3, the J call TRBJ2-7, with D possibly matching TRBD2 (6 bases). V shed 4 bases and J shed 4 bases, with 14 bases lying between them. CDR1 is LGHNA and CDR2 is YSLEER in the germline V gene. This CDR3 has 14 residues. CDR3 in amino acids: CASSLDGTSYEQYF. The CDR3 DNA follows: TGCGCCAGCAGCCTAGACGGGACTTCTTACGAGCAGTACTTC.

This chain joins TRBV20-1 and TRBJ2-1; a weak D match, TRBD2 (6 bases). The germline CDR1 and CDR2 sequences are DFQATT and SNEGSKA (reference sequence). V lost 2 bases, J lost 14 bases, and 16 bases lay in between. CDR3 length: 12 amino acids. The CDR3 DNA is TGCAGTGCTAGATCAATGCGGGGTGAAGAGTTCTTC. It codes for CSARSMRGEEFF.

Only a few counts were recorded for this clonotype. V is TRBV11-2 and J is TRBJ1-6, with D unresolved. Germline V lookup: CDR1 SGHAT, CDR2 FQNNGV. This CDR3 has 15 amino acids. V was clipped by 1 base and J by 4 bases, with 8 bases between them. CDR3 in amino acids: CASSLGPQYNSPLHF. DNA of the CDR3: TGTGCCAGCAGCTTAGGGCCACAATATAATTCACCCCTCCACTTT. The full variable domain, in which reference TRBV11-2 and TRBJ1-6 provide the parts outside the CDR3, is EAGVAQSPRYKIIEKRQSVAFWCNPISGHATLYWYQQILGQGPKLLIQFQNNGVVDDSQLPKDRFSAERLKGVDSTLKIQPAKLEDSAVYLCASSLGPQYNSPLHFGNGTRLTVT.

The CDR3: CASRPLDRENQPQHF. CDR3 coding DNA: TGTGCCAGCAGGCCCTTGGACAGGGAAAATCAGCCCCAGCATTTT. V gene TRBV6-2 or TRBV6-3 combines with J gene TRBJ1-5, with 8 bases aligning to TRBD1. This CDR3 has 15 amino acids. Germline V gene data show CDR1 as MNHEY and CDR2 as SVGEGT. V trimming: 6 bases; J trimming: 4 bases; junction bases outside the gene matches: 8.

The chain recombines TRBV3-1 with TRBJ1-2, with TRBD1 as a possible D gene (6 bases). The V and J ends lost 1 base and 3 bases respectively, with 12 bases between them. The CDR3 length is 15 residues. Germline assignment: CDR1 LGHDT and CDR2 YNNKEL (reference sequence). The DNA for the CDR3 is TGTGCCAGCAGCCAAGGAGGGGGGCTGGACTATGGCTACACCTTC. Its translation: CASSQGGGLDYGYTF.

V is TRBV7-9 and J is TRBJ2-3; D unresolved. The CDR3 runs 12 residues. V was cut by 6 bases and J by 5 bases, with 9 bases left in between. Germline V gene sequence: CDR1 SEHNR, CDR2 FQNEAQ (reference sequence). CDR3 DNA sequence: TGTGCCAGCAGTCAACCCCAAGATACGCAGTATTTT. Its protein product is CASSQPQDTQYF.

The chain combines TRBV24-1 with TRBJ2-1; D is uncertain. The CDR3 is 13 residues long. Germline CDR1 and CDR2: KGHDR and SFDVKD. Trimming shortened V by 5 bases and J by 2 bases, and 6 bases separated the two germline ends. This CDR3 reads CATSGSAYNEQFF. DNA for the CDR3: TGTGCCACCAGTGGCTCCGCCTACAATGAGCAGTTCTTC.

This clonotype has just a few counts. This rearrangement joins TRBV6-5 to TRBJ1-5; 7 positions match TRBD1. Trimming took 3 bases from V and 7 from J; bases not matched to a gene: 3. This CDR3 comprises 13 residues. CDR1 is MNHEY, CDR2 SVGAGI, per germline. CDR3 sequence: CASSYDRDQPQHF. DNA for the CDR3: TGTGCCAGCAGTTATGACAGGGACCAGCCCCAGCATTTT.

This clonotype showed up many times. The rearrangement joins TRBV5-4 to TRBJ2-1; the match to TRBD2 covers 8 bases. This CDR3 is 15 amino acids long. Germline CDR1 reads SGHNT; CDR2 reads YYREEE (reference sequence). V was pared by 0 bases and J by 2 bases, with 1 base of the junction left unmatched. The CDR3 spells CASSLAGGAYNEQFF. The CDR3 DNA follows: TGTGCCAGCAGCTTGGCGGGGGGGGCCTACAATGAGCAGTTCTTC.